This T cell receptor beta chain originates from a study of blood T cell repertoires in COVID-19. Study-wide background: From T cells, B-cell-depleted T cells, or PBMCs came the material, which was cDNA or gDNA.

In the authors' methods: Estimated nucleated cell counts came from reference gene primer amplification. The repertoire was sequenced with immunoSEQ multiplex PCR; TCRdb's copy has only in-frame clones and lacks some. That table supplies the V and J calls and clone size; D and trimming were determined from the DNA. The table shows hundreds of thousands of clones, with around 91% occurring only once. Germline V gene sequence: CDR1 MRHNA, CDR2 SNTAGT. V was clipped by 6 bases and J by 2 bases, with 12 bases between them. The length of the CDR3 is 14 residues. Participants were aged 18 to 89 years, lived in roughly 23 US areas, and enrolled virtually. Two negative PCRs, clearance, or symptom resolution had been documented for recovered Cohort 3 donors.

The V gene is TRBV6-4, the J gene TRBJ2-3; D is unclear. The sequencing input was PBMCs or T cells enriched from blood (not recorded which). This TCR was recovered from a man aged 18-30 years who had recovered from COVID-19. CDR3 in amino acids: CASRSGGDTDTQYF. CDR3 nucleotide sequence: TGTGCCAGCAGATCGGGTGGCGACACAGATACGCAGTATTTT.